The following is a T cell receptor (beta chain) sequence with its context. Its antigen is still unknown. These data originate in a study of regulatory T cells in long-lasting Graves disease. Whole-study findings and limits: Compared with new cases, persistent Graves' patients showed reduced TCR diversity.

The time point was: newly diagnosed GD, antithyroid drugs for less than 3 months. From RNA extracted from PBMCs, the TCR library was made. Peripheral blood, 7.5 to 9.5 milliliters per patient, was collected in EDTA tubes. Through Arm-PCR of CDR3 regions and iRepertoire HTBI primers, TCR beta libraries were built. In TCRdb, the multiplex PCR reads were re-called with MiXCR into one record per CDR3 protein. The sample carries 400,000 to 650,000 distinct CDR3 sequences, about 16% recorded once. Deletions cut 3 bases from V and 7 bases from J, with 18 bases between. CDR1 is MNHGY, CDR2 SVAAGI, per germline. The CDR3 is made up of 15 amino acids. This sample was also put to use in a study of T cells in Graves' hyperthyroidism and ophthalmopathy. In that study: Uncontrolled infection, other autoimmune disease, pregnancy or lactation led to exclusion. A 13 V-J model separated ophthalmopathy from stable hyperthyroidism.

The specimen was peripheral blood mononuclear cells (PBMCs), collected at new diagnosis, from a patient treated with antithyroid drugs. The sequence was collected from a woman aged 35 to 59 with Graves disease. The V and J genes are TRBV6-9 and TRBJ1-1, with a weak D call TRBD1 (5 bases). For the CDR3, the DNA is TGTGCCAGCAGTTACGGACGGGGCGGTGAAGGTGAAGCTTTCTTT. Its translation: CASSYGRGGEGEAFF.